Below are 19 T cell receptor beta chains sequenced from a single sample in a study of brain T cells in children with intractable seizures. Profiled with immunoSEQ multiplex PCR; TCRdb holds only in-frame clones, not every one. The sample consists of 95,000 to 120,000 clones, 94% of them appearing once. The sample consisted of peripheral blood, taken at surgery. The receptor source for this set is a boy younger than two with hemimegalencephaly and intractable seizures.

The V and J genes are TRBV5-1 and TRBJ2-5; D not certain. This CDR3 has 15 residues. In germline, CDR1 is SGHRS, CDR2 YFSETQ. V lost 4 bases and J 7 bases, leaving 20 bases between the germline ends. In DNA, the CDR3 is TGCGCCAGCAGCCCAGGAACGGGCCGTCCTTCGACCCAGTACTTC. Residues: CASSPGTGRPSTQYF.

This clone was seen just once. This chain connects TRBV11-3 to TRBJ2-1; 7 nucleotides match TRBD2. Per germline, CDR1 SGHNT and CDR2 YENEEA. The CDR3 runs to 15 residues. Trimming cost V 5 bases and J 7 bases; bases outside gene matches: 11. CDR3 region: CASSAASGPTNEQFF. CDR3 DNA: TGTGCCAGCAGCGCCGCTAGCGGACCGACTAATGAGCAGTTCTTC.

V is TRBV11-2 and J is TRBJ2-1; tentatively, D is TRBD2 (6 bases). Trimming shortened V by 3 bases and J by 1 base, and 13 bases separated the two germline ends. The CDR3 runs to 16 residues. Germline assignment: CDR1 SGHAT and CDR2 FQNNGV. CDR3 sequence (DNA): TGTGCCAGCAGCTTCCGACTAGGACGGTCCTACAATGAGCAGTTCTTC. Its protein product is CASSFRLGRSYNEQFF.

J is TRBJ2-1 and V is TRBV5-1; 11 bases are a match to TRBD2. Per the germline V gene, CDR1 is SGHRS and CDR2 is YFSETQ. The junction had 6 bases not matched to a gene; V was cut back by 3 bases and J by 4 bases. The CDR3 sequence is 16 residues long. CDR3 sequence (DNA): TGCGCCAGCAGCTCGGTAGGGACTAGCGGTTACAATGAGCAGTTCTTC. It is translated as CASSSVGTSGYNEQFF.

This chain joins TRBV2 and TRBJ1-2; tentatively, D is TRBD1 (5 bases). This CDR3 contains 15 residues. V lost 8 bases, J lost 4 bases, and 20 bases lay in between. Germline-derived CDR1 and CDR2 are SNHLY and FYNNEI. The CDR3 DNA reads TGTGCCAGCCCCGGCCGTCCGGGGCAGGGCTATGGCTACACCTTC. It encodes CASPGRPGQGYGYTF.

The chain is built from TRBV28 and TRBJ2-6; D is possibly TRBD1 or TRBD2 (6 bases each). V was shortened by 5 bases and J by 0 bases, with 20 bases between the two germline ends. The CDR3 runs to 19 residues. Germline V gene data show CDR1 as MDHEN and CDR2 as SYDVKM. CDR3 nucleotides: TGTGCCAGCAGTCCCCGAGGAGGGGGTGGCTTCTCTGGGGCCAACGTCCTGACTTTC. Its protein is CASSPRGGGGFSGANVLTF.

The J gene is TRBJ1-5, the V gene TRBV27; D may be TRBD1 (5 bases). Trimming removed 1 base at V and 6 bases at J, with 13 bases between. The length of the CDR3 is 15 residues. Germline-derived CDR1 and CDR2 are MNHEY and SMNVEV (reference sequence). DNA of the CDR3: TGTGCCAGCAGTTTATTCCCAGGGCGGGGTCAGCCCCAGCATTTT. It yields the protein CASSLFPGRGQPQHF.

The chain carries TRBV6-2 or TRBV6-3 and TRBJ2-7; D remains unclear. Per the germline V gene, CDR1 is MNHEY and CDR2 is SVGEGT. Trimming took off 0 bases at V and 0 bases at J, with 6 bases between the two ends. CDR3 length: 14 amino acids. CDR3 amino acids: CASSYSATSYEQYF. DNA of the CDR3: TGTGCCAGCAGTTACTCCGCAACCTCCTACGAGCAGTACTTC.

The chain combines TRBV4-1 with TRBJ1-1, with 9 bases fitting TRBD1. Trimming took 0 bases from V and 4 from J; bases not matched to a gene: 6. Germline V gene lookup returns CDR1 MGHRA and CDR2 YSYEKL. CDR3 length: 16 amino acids. The chain's CDR3 is CASSQEPGQGSTEAFF. In nucleotides, the CDR3 is TGCGCCAGCAGCCAAGAGCCGGGACAGGGATCCACTGAAGCTTTCTTT.

The table lists this clone with a count of one. The rearrangement uses TRBV3-1 (or the pseudogene TRBV3-2) and TRBJ1-5; D is uncertain. The germline V gene has CDR1 LGHDT and CDR2 YNNKEL (reference sequence). The CDR3 loop spans 15 amino acids. V lost 4 bases and J 7 bases, leaving 17 bases between the germline ends. The CDR3 DNA reads as TGTGCCAGCAGCCTAAATCCAAGGCCCGAGCAGCCCCAGCATTTT. Protein sequence: CASSLNPRPEQPQHF.

V is TRBV28 and J is TRBJ1-1, with D possibly TRBD1 on 5 matching bases. The V and J ends lost 6 bases and 1 base respectively, with 18 bases between them. Germline values: CDR1 MDHEN, CDR2 SYDVKM. The CDR3 sequence is 16 residues long. Here the CDR3 DNA reads TGTGCCAGCAGCCAGCGCGGGGGGGGAGCGAACACTGAAGCTTTCTTT. This sequence encodes CASSQRGGGANTEAFF.

As DNA, the CDR3 is TGTGCCACCAGTGATTTCGGTGGGAAAGAGACCCAGTACTTC. The encoded protein is CATSDFGGKETQYF. The chain uses TRBV24-1 and TRBJ2-5; D not certain. Germline assignment: CDR1 KGHDR and CDR2 SFDVKD. The CDR3 has 14 amino acids. Trimming took off 1 base at V and 3 bases at J, with 8 bases between the two ends.

The chain joins TRBV27 to TRBJ1-1; possibly TRBD1 for D (5 bases). The ends were cut back, 7 bases at V and 5 bases at J, with 11 bases in the middle. This CDR3 region has 12 residues. Germline V gives CDR1 MNHEY, CDR2 SMNVEV (reference sequence). The CDR3 reads CASIRGGTEAFF. CDR3 sequence (DNA): TGTGCCAGCATTCGCGGGGGGACTGAAGCTTTCTTT.

The V call is TRBV5-6, the J call TRBJ2-2, with 10 bases identical to TRBD2. CDR1 is SGHDT, CDR2 YYEEEE, per germline. Trimming cost V 2 bases and J 5 bases; bases outside gene matches: 6. This CDR3 is built from 16 residues. CDR3 coding DNA: TGTGCCAGCAGCTTCTTAGCGGGAGGTCGAACCGGGGAGCTGTTTTTT. Its protein product is CASSFLAGGRTGELFF.

In its sample, this clone was seen a few times. The rearrangement joins TRBV27 to TRBJ1-2, with TRBD1 identical over 8 bases. Germline values: CDR1 MNHEY, CDR2 SMNVEV (reference sequence). Trimming at V came to 6 bases and at J to 4 bases, leaving 7 bases not matched to a gene. This CDR3 spans 14 amino acids. Written as DNA, the CDR3 is TGTGCCAGCAGCCCAGGGGGCGCGGTCTATGGCTACACCTTC. As protein: CASSPGGAVYGYTF.

The chain joins TRBV20-1 to TRBJ2-7; possibly TRBD1 for D (5 bases). Trimming left V 3 bases short and J 3 bases short, with 12 bases between. Per the germline V gene, CDR1 is DFQATT and CDR2 is SNEGSKA (reference sequence). CDR3 length: 13 amino acids. CDR3 sequence reads: CSASGGRDYEQYF. In nucleotides, the CDR3 is TGCAGTGCTAGTGGCGGCAGGGACTACGAGCAGTACTTC.

As regards this clone: The same CDR3 can be traced to other DNA sequences in this sample. The chain recombines TRBV5-1 with TRBJ2-5, with D unclear. Trimming removed 4 bases at V and 1 base at J, with 2 bases between. From germline, CDR1 is SGHRS and CDR2 YFSETQ. CDR3 length equals 11 residues. CDR3 sequence (DNA): TGCGCCAGCAGCCTCCAAGAGACCCAGTACTTC. It is translated as CASSLQETQYF.

The CDR3 nucleotides read TGTGCCAGCAGTCCCTCTCGGGGGCCCTACGAGCAGTACTTC. Its protein product is CASSPSRGPYEQYF. J is TRBJ2-7 and V is TRBV27; TRBD1 or TRBD2 may be the D gene (6 bases each). V lost 5 bases and J 2 bases, leaving 13 bases between the germline ends. The germline CDR1 and CDR2 sequences are MNHEY and SMNVEV (reference sequence). CDR3 length equals 14 residues.

This sequence joins TRBV5-4 and TRBJ2-4, with 8 nucleotides matching TRBD1. With V trimmed by 4 bases and J by 11 bases, 11 bases remained unmatched. Germline assignment: CDR1 SGHNT and CDR2 YYREEE (reference sequence). This CDR3 comprises 14 residues. DNA of the CDR3: TGTGCCAGCAGCCAGTTGACCGGGACAGGTGTTCAGTACTTC. As protein: CASSQLTGTGVQYF.